The sequence of this TCR beta chain was determined in a study of identical twins. Germline loops: CDR1 SGHTA, CDR2 FQGNSA. This CDR3 has 13 amino acids. Trimming took off 0 bases at V and 7 bases at J, with 10 bases between the two ends. Unique molecular identifiers were present on the cDNA, and a universal primer site came from template switching. TCRdb passed the 5' RACE reads through MiXCR, listing each CDR3 protein once. Here the sample spans a few hundred thousand distinct CDR3 sequences, under 20% being singletons. General study points: Not following the same donors, the study drew its conclusions from cross-sectional statistical analysis.

There were only healthy Caucasians among the donors. This clonotype was observed a handful of times. Its antigen is unidentified. This TCR came from a man over 45 in good health. The chain employs TRBV7-2 and TRBJ2-7; D is perhaps TRBD2 (5 bases). What was sequenced was naive T cells sorted from blood. CDR3 sequence reads: CASSLAGAREQYF. The CDR3 DNA follows: TGTGCCAGCAGCTTAGCGGGAGCTCGAGAGCAGTACTTC.